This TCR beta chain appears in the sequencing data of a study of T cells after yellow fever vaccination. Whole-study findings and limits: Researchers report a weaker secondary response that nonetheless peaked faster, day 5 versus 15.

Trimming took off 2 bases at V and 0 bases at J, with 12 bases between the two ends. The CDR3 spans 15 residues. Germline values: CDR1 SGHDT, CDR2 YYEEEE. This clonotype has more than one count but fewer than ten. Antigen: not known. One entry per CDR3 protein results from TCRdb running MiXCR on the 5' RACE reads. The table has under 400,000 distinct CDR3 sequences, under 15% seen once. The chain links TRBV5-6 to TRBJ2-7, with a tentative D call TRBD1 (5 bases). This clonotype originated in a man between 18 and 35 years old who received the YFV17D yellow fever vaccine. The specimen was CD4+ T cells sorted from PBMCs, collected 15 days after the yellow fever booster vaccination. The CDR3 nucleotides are TGTGCCAGCAGCTTCGCAGGGCCGAGCTCCTACGAGCAGTACTTC. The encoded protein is CASSFAGPSSYEQYF.